The T cell receptor (beta chain) under discussion was sequenced for a study of blood T cell dynamics during melanoma immunotherapy. Broader study findings: Unlike progressors, later disease-control patients had W3 repertoires gaining clonality or diversity.

A word on this clone: Its antigen is still unknown.

Profiling relied on immunoSEQ multiplex PCR, and the TCRdb table lists in-frame clones only, not all of them. Here the sample spans around 8,000 clones, approximately 89% being singletons. The CDR3 is 14 amino acids. Looked up from germline, CDR1 is SGHTA and CDR2 is FQGNSA. V was clipped by 3 bases and J by 4 bases, with 10 bases between them. Regarding time point: week 3, after first cycle of checkpoint inhibitor. Prior systemic cancer therapy, immunosuppressant use and other active malignancies excluded patients. The sample here was blood, taken from a patient treated with checkpoint blockade. The chain joins TRBV7-2 to TRBJ1-3, with TRBD1 as a possible D gene (6 bases). The clonotype originates from a human donor with melanoma. CDR3 DNA: TGTGCCAGCAGCTTCCAGGGGTCCGGAAACACCATATATTTT. It encodes CASSFQGSGNTIYF.